Listed below are T cell receptor beta chains from one sample, sequenced in a study of blood T cell repertoires in COVID-19. Produced via immunoSEQ multiplex PCR; TCRdb's table is partial and in-frame only. The data contain around 130,000 clones, over 80% of them singletons. Sequenced sample: peripheral blood. The source of these receptors is a man aged 35-49 years with active or convalescent COVID-19. CDR3s include the opening cysteine and the closing phenylalanine or tryptophan. The D gene is left open where the match is weak. Expanded clones are given a class, and other clones once, few, many or no size at all.

CDR3 DNA: TGTGCCTGGAGACAGCCCACTGAAGCTTTCTTT
CDR3 protein: CAWRQPTEAFF
J gene: TRBJ1-1
clone size: -
V gene: TRBV30
D gene: -

CDR3 DNA: TGTGCCAGCAGCGTAGATTCGAGGGCCTACGAGCAGTACTTC
CDR3 protein: CASSVDSRAYEQYF
J gene: TRBJ2-7
clone size: -
V gene: TRBV9
D gene: -

CDR3 DNA: TGTGCCAGCAGCGGGGACAGGGGGGGAAACACTGAAGCTTTCTTT
CDR3 protein: CASSGDRGGNTEAFF
J gene: TRBJ1-1
clone size: -
V gene: TRBV5-6
D gene: TRBD1

CDR3 DNA: TGCAGCGTTGATGTGCGGGGTCTCTACAATGAGCAGTTCTTC
CDR3 protein: CSVDVRGLYNEQFF
J gene: TRBJ2-1
clone size: -
V gene: TRBV29-1
D gene: -

CDR3 DNA: TGCGCCAGCAGTGACCCCGGACTACGACCAGATACGCAGTATTTT
CDR3 protein: CASSDPGLRPDTQYF
J gene: TRBJ2-3
clone size: -
V gene: TRBV10-2
D gene: -

CDR3 DNA: TGTGCCAGCAGCCAAGAATTGACTAGCGGGGGTTTGGAGACCCAGTACTTC
CDR3 protein: CASSQELTSGGLETQYF
J gene: TRBJ2-5
clone size: -
V gene: TRBV4-2
D gene: TRBD2

CDR3 DNA: TGTGCTAGCAGCTTAGGGACAGCCCAAGAGACCCAGTACTTC
CDR3 protein: CASSLGTAQETQYF
J gene: TRBJ2-5
clone size: -
V gene: TRBV7-7
D gene: TRBD1

CDR3 DNA: TGCGCCAGCAGGGCCGGGACTAGCGACACCGGGGAGCTGTTTTTT
CDR3 protein: CASRAGTSDTGELFF
J gene: TRBJ2-2
clone size: few
V gene: TRBV5-1
D gene: TRBD2

CDR3 DNA: TGTGCCAGCAGTGCGACAGGGAGCGGGGAGCTGTTTTTT
CDR3 protein: CASSATGSGELFF
J gene: TRBJ2-2
clone size: -
V gene: TRBV25-1
D gene: TRBD1

CDR3 DNA: TGTGCCAGCAGCTCACCAGGGTGGGGTTCACCCCTCCACTTT
CDR3 protein: CASSSPGWGSPLHF
J gene: TRBJ1-6
clone size: few
V gene: TRBV7-2
D gene: -

CDR3 DNA: TGTGCCAGCAGTTCCTCGACTAGCGGGGCAGCCTACGAGCAGTACTTC
CDR3 protein: CASSSSTSGAAYEQYF
J gene: TRBJ2-7
clone size: -
V gene: TRBV2
D gene: TRBD2

CDR3 DNA: TGTGCCAGCAGCATCGGACAGTGGAATGAGCAGTTCTTC
CDR3 protein: CASSIGQWNEQFF
J gene: TRBJ2-1
clone size: -
V gene: TRBV7-6
D gene: -

CDR3 DNA: TGTGCCAGCTCACTGGACACAGCTAACTATGGCTACACCTTC
CDR3 protein: CASSLDTANYGYTF
J gene: TRBJ1-2
clone size: -
V gene: TRBV18
D gene: -

CDR3 DNA: TGTGCCAGCAGTTACTGGACAGGGGGCACTGAAGCTTTCTTT
CDR3 protein: CASSYWTGGTEAFF
J gene: TRBJ1-1
clone size: -
V gene: TRBV6-2/TRBV6-3
D gene: TRBD1

CDR3 DNA: TGTGCCAGCAGCACCTCAGACCAGGACAGAAATCAGCCCCAGCATTTT
CDR3 protein: CASSTSDQDRNQPQHF
J gene: TRBJ1-5
clone size: -
V gene: TRBV21-1
D gene: -

CDR3 DNA: TGTGCCAGCAGCTTAGGGTCCAGGGAGACCCAGTACTTC
CDR3 protein: CASSLGSRETQYF
J gene: TRBJ2-5
clone size: -
V gene: TRBV7-6
D gene: -

CDR3 DNA: TGTGCCAGCAGCTTAACAGGGGTAGGCGAGCAGTACTTC
CDR3 protein: CASSLTGVGEQYF
J gene: TRBJ2-7
clone size: -
V gene: TRBV5-4
D gene: TRBD1

CDR3 DNA: TGTGCCAGCAGCGTATCGGGACTCACTAGCACAGATACGCAGTATTTT
CDR3 protein: CASSVSGLTSTDTQYF
J gene: TRBJ2-3
clone size: -
V gene: TRBV7-9
D gene: -

CDR3 DNA: TGTGCCACCAGCCAGCGACAGGGGGATTATGAAAAACTGTTTTTT
CDR3 protein: CATSQRQGDYEKLFF
J gene: TRBJ1-4
clone size: -
V gene: TRBV15
D gene: TRBD1

CDR3 DNA: TGTGCCAGCAGCGTAGGACAGCTTGATAATTCACCCCTCCACTTT
CDR3 protein: CASSVGQLDNSPLHF
J gene: TRBJ1-6
clone size: -
V gene: TRBV9
D gene: -

CDR3 DNA: TGTGCCAGCAGTTACTCGACAGGGTATGGCTACACCTTC
CDR3 protein: CASSYSTGYGYTF
J gene: TRBJ1-2
clone size: -
V gene: TRBV6-5
D gene: TRBD1

CDR3 DNA: TGTGCCAGCAGCTACTACAGGGGAGCCGAGCAGTACTTC
CDR3 protein: CASSYYRGAEQYF
J gene: TRBJ2-7
clone size: -
V gene: TRBV6-2/TRBV6-3
D gene: TRBD1

CDR3 DNA: TGTGCCAGCAGCACCGGGACTCAGCAGTTCTTC
CDR3 protein: CASSTGTQQFF
J gene: TRBJ2-1
clone size: few
V gene: TRBV11-2
D gene: -

CDR3 DNA: TGTGCCAGCAGTGAGTGGACTAGCGGGGCCGGGGAGCTGTTTTTT
CDR3 protein: CASSEWTSGAGELFF
J gene: TRBJ2-2
clone size: -
V gene: TRBV6-1
D gene: TRBD2

CDR3 DNA: TGTGCCTGGAGTCCAACATGGGGAGTCGGTGAAAAACTGTTTTTT
CDR3 protein: CAWSPTWGVGEKLFF
J gene: TRBJ1-4
clone size: -
V gene: TRBV30
D gene: -

CDR3 DNA: TGTGCCAGCAGCTACCAGACAGGGGCCCGTCCTAGGGAGCAGTACTTC
CDR3 protein: CASSYQTGARPREQYF
J gene: TRBJ2-7
clone size: -
V gene: TRBV13
D gene: TRBD1

CDR3 DNA: TGTGCCAGCAGCTTAGACAGGAGTTACACCTTC
CDR3 protein: CASSLDRSYTF
J gene: TRBJ1-2
clone size: -
V gene: TRBV7-6
D gene: -

CDR3 DNA: TGTGCCCTACCCGGAGCTAATGAAAAACTGTTTTTT
CDR3 protein: CALPGANEKLFF
J gene: TRBJ1-4
clone size: few
V gene: TRBV30
D gene: -

CDR3 DNA: TGTGCCAGCAGCTTGGGTAGCGGGGGGACCACAGATACGCAGTATTTT
CDR3 protein: CASSLGSGGTTDTQYF
J gene: TRBJ2-3
clone size: -
V gene: TRBV7-2
D gene: TRBD2

CDR3 DNA: TGTGCCAGCAGGGACAGGCTCGGCACTGAAGCTTTCTTT
CDR3 protein: CASRDRLGTEAFF
J gene: TRBJ1-1
clone size: -
V gene: TRBV2
D gene: TRBD1

CDR3 DNA: TGTGCCAGCAGCCAGGGGCAGGGGGCTTCTAATTCACCCCTCCACTTT
CDR3 protein: CASSQGQGASNSPLHF
J gene: TRBJ1-6
clone size: -
V gene: TRBV9
D gene: TRBD1

CDR3 DNA: TGTGCCAGCAGCTTTGGGACAGCCCTTTTATCGCAGTATTTT
CDR3 protein: CASSFGTALLSQYF
J gene: TRBJ2-3
clone size: -
V gene: TRBV11-2
D gene: TRBD1

CDR3 DNA: TGTGCCAGCAGTTACGGCAGGGCTTATGGCTACACCTTC
CDR3 protein: CASSYGRAYGYTF
J gene: TRBJ1-2
clone size: once
V gene: TRBV6-5
D gene: -